These T cell receptor beta chains were read from a single sample in a study of early T cells in non-severe SARS-CoV-2 infection. A single record per CDR3 protein comes from TCRdb applying MiXCR to the 5' RACE reads. The sample includes over 20,000 distinct CDR3 sequences, over 4% seen only once; the top ten take about 5.8%. Sequences were obtained from whole blood. Receptors originate from an adult who was a healthcare worker with PCR-confirmed SARS-CoV-2 infection or an uninfected control (not recorded which). Both conserved end residues are part of each CDR3. The D gene is left open where the match is weak. Clone size is stated in some rows and not others, as once, few, many or a class when expanded.

TRBV9	TRBJ2-1	TRBD1	many	TGTGCCAGCAGCGTAGAAGGGGGCAGGGGCTATGAGCAGTTCTTC	CASSVEGGRGYEQFF
TRBV20-1	TRBJ1-5	NA	many	TGCAGTGCTAGAGGAGGGACAAATAGCAATCAGCCCCAGCATTTT	CSARGGTNSNQPQHF
TRBV10-3	TRBJ1-1	NA	few	TGTGCCATCAGTGATTTGAATGAAGCTTTCTTT	CAISDLNEAFF
TRBV6-1	TRBJ2-5	TRBD2	many	TGTGCCAGCGGAGAATTAGCGGGGGACCAAGAGACCCAGTACTTC	CASGELAGDQETQYF
TRBV2	TRBJ1-6	NA	NA	TGTGCCAGCAGTGATAGGTTTCTTAACTCCTATAATTCACCCCTCCACTTT	CASSDRFLNSYNSPLHF
TRBV10-3	TRBJ2-2	TRBD1	many	TGTGCCATCAGTGACTCAGACAGGGGGCTGGCCGGGGAGCTGTTTTTT	CAISDSDRGLAGELFF
TRBV20-1	TRBJ2-5	NA	many	TGCAGTTGGGCGGACTCAGAGACCCAGTACTTC	CSWADSETQYF
TRBV28	TRBJ2-1	NA	many	TGTGCCAGCAGTTCCCATAGCCCCCGAGGATTCAATGAGCAGTTCTTC	CASSSHSPRGFNEQFF
TRBV5-5	TRBJ2-3	NA	many	TGTGCCAGCAGCTCGTACAGGGCTAAACTCACAGATACGCAGTATTTT	CASSSYRAKLTDTQYF
TRBV6-4	TRBJ1-1	NA	many	TGTGCCAGCAGTGACGGCAGGGGAAGGGGGAACACTGAAGCTTTCTTT	CASSDGRGRGNTEAFF
TRBV10-3	TRBJ2-7	TRBD2	medium-sized	TGTGCCATCAAAATCACTAGCGGGGACTACGAGCAGTACTTC	CAIKITSGDYEQYF
TRBV30	TRBJ2-1	TRBD1	many	TGTGCCTGGAATACCGGGACAGAAAGAACTGAGCAGTTCTTC	CAWNTGTERTEQFF
TRBV19	TRBJ1-5	NA	many	TGTGCCACCACTCGAGGCGGACCTCAGCCCCAGCATTTT	CATTRGGPQPQHF
TRBV20-1	TRBJ2-7	NA	few	TGCAGTCCGAAACGGGAGAGCGCCTACGAGCAGTACTTC	CSPKRESAYEQYF